This TCR beta chain was captured by sequencing in a study of blood T cell repertoires in COVID-19. This CDR3 comprises 13 residues. In germline, CDR1 is SQVTM, CDR2 ANQGSEA. V was trimmed by 7 bases and J by 4 bases, leaving 13 bases between them. The method was immunoSEQ multiplex PCR; TCRdb's version includes in-frame clones alone and lacks a portion of them. The sample includes 300,000 to 450,000 clones, approximately 88% of them seen just once. This receptor was identified in a woman aged 25 to 45 with COVID-19, enrolled during active disease. The sequenced material came from peripheral blood. V and J are TRBV29-1 and TRBJ2-2; tentative D call: TRBD2 (6 bases). This chain's CDR3 is CSASGTSTGELFF. In DNA, the CDR3 is TGCAGCGCTTCCGGGACTTCCACCGGGGAGCTGTTTTTT.